The source of this T cell receptor (beta chain) is a study of naive and memory T cell subsets. Two oligonucleotides, mixed equimolar, formed the beta constant-region primer covering TRBC1 and TRBC2. Nested alpha and beta constant-region primers with the SP2 primer drove four PCR rounds on ligated cDNA. TCRdb called the UMI-ligation and nested PCR reads again in MiXCR, with one record for every CDR3 protein. The sample comprises approximately 150,000 distinct CDR3 sequences, approximately 22% of which are singletons, and 0.11% rests with the top ten. This clonotype was found a few times. Its antigen is unidentified. The CDR3 is 12 amino acids. CDR1 is MNHEY and CDR2 is SVGEGT in the germline V gene. V lost 6 bases and J lost 7, with 10 bases in between. Study outcomes and limitations: Especially in CD8 cells, naive repertoires contained a few larger clonotypes, possibly CD45RA-re-expressing memory cells.

The sequence was obtained from a human donor in good health. V usage is TRBV6-2 or TRBV6-3 and J usage is TRBJ2-1; weak D call: TRBD2 (5 bases). The sample comprised naive CD4+ T cells from blood. The CDR3 region is CASSQLGNEQFF. CDR3 DNA: TGTGCCAGCAGCCAACTAGGGAATGAGCAGTTCTTC.